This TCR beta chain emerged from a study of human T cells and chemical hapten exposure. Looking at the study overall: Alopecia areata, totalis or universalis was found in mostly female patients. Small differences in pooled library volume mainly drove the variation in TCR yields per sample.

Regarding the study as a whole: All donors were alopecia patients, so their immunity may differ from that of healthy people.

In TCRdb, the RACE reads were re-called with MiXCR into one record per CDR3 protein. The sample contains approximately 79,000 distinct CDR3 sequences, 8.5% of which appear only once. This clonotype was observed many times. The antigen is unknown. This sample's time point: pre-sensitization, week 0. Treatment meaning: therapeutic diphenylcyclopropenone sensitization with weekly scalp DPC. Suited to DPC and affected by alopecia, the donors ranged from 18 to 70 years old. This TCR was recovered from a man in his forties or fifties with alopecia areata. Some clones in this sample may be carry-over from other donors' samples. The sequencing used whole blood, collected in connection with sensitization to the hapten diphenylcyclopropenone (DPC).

The CDR3 bases are TGTGCCAGCATCCCTGGGGGGCGCATCGAGCAGTACTTC. It specifies CASIPGGRIEQYF. The chain uses TRBV28 and TRBJ2-7; D tentatively fits TRBD1 or TRBD2 (6 bases each). This CDR3 contains 13 residues. Trimming cost V 7 bases and J 6 bases, with 16 bases left between them. CDR1 MDHEN and CDR2 SYDVKM come from the germline V gene.